The sequence of this T cell receptor beta chain was determined in a study of blood T cell repertoires in COVID-19. This clone has more than one count but fewer than ten. Under the authors' procedure: From reference gene primer amplification, estimates of nucleated cell counts were derived. Using immunoSEQ multiplex PCR, the repertoire was profiled, and TCRdb retains in-frame clones only, with some absent. V, J and clone size derive from that table, while D and trimming were established from the DNA sequence. The sample has just over 150,000 clones, around 80% seen once. V dropped 3 bases and J dropped 0; count of bases not matched to a gene: 2. The CDR3 is 16 residues long. Germline assignment: CDR1 GTSNPN and CDR2 SVGIG (reference sequence).

The receptor's source is a woman aged 80 or over with acute or convalescent COVID-19. Sample: peripheral blood. This chain uses TRBV30 with TRBJ2-1; TRBD2 agrees at 13 bases. CDR3 nucleotides: TGTGCCTGGAGGACTAGCGGGAGGAGCTCCTACAATGAGCAGTTCTTC. As protein: CAWRTSGRSSYNEQFF.